Ten or more counts support the clone carrying this T cell receptor beta chain. Antigen specificity is unknown. The study amplified TCR beta CDR3 regions using RNA transcripts. Scientists carried out first-round RT-PCR using HTBI primers and then a second-round multiplex PCR. TCRdb fed the multiplex PCR reads into MiXCR, producing one record per CDR3 protein. The sample holds over a million distinct CDR3 sequences; 35% to 45% are singletons and the top ten take 11%. Germline V gene sequence: CDR1 SGHRS, CDR2 YFSETQ. The CDR3 covers 14 residues. Trimming left V 1 base short and J 1 base short, with 9 bases between. This sample is part of a study of Graves' ophthalmopathy and Graves' hyperthyroidism. Study findings and constraints: Distinction of ophthalmopathy from stable hyperthyroidism by a 13-signature model reached approximately 88% sensitivity and approximately 80% specificity. Most expanded thyroid clonotypes above 0.001 frequency also appeared in blood.

Clinical symptoms, serum thyroxine, TRAb, thyroid ultrasound and orbital computed tomography formed the basis of diagnosis. The V and J genes are TRBV5-1 and TRBJ2-7, with D maybe TRBD2 (5 bases). The sequence was obtained from an adult man with Graves' hyperthyroidism. The sequenced sample was peripheral blood or thyroid tissue (not recorded which). CDR3 nucleotide sequence: TGCGCCAGCAGCTTGAGGACTCCATCCTACGAGCAGTACTTC. Its protein is CASSLRTPSYEQYF. Drawing the rest from reference TRBV5-1 and TRBJ2-7, the complete variable domain is KAGVTQTPRYLIKTRGQQVTLSCSPISGHRSVSWYQQTPGQGLQFLFEYFSETQRNKGNFPGRFSGRQFSNSRSEMNVSTLELGDSALYLCASSLRTPSYEQYFGPGTRLTVT.